The T cell receptor (beta chain) described here comes from a study of blood T cell repertoires in COVID-19. Study at large: In each case, the material was cDNA or gDNA derived from T cells, B-cell-depleted T cells, or PBMCs.

Study processing details: How many nucleated cells were present was estimated from reference gene primer amplification. Assay: immunoSEQ multiplex PCR; the TCRdb copy retains only in-frame clones and omits some. Clone size and V and J calls were adopted from that table, with D and trimming inferred from the DNA. The repertoire holds around 460,000 clones, with around 90% as singletons. CDR1 and CDR2 (germline): SGHNT, YYREEE (reference sequence). Deletions cut 3 bases from V and 8 bases from J, with 8 bases between. CDR3 size: 12 residues. The clonotype originates from a man between 18 and 29 years old with COVID-19, enrolled during active disease. Sequenced input: peripheral blood. The V and J genes are TRBV5-4 and TRBJ2-2, with TRBD1 as a possible D gene (5 bases). In nucleotides, the CDR3 is TGTGCCAGCAGCTCGCAGGGTGGGGAGCTGTTTTTT. The encoded protein is CASSSQGGELFF. Full variable domain (rest looked up from reference TRBV5-4 and TRBJ2-2): ETGVTQSPTHLIKTRGQQVTLRCSSQSGHNTVSWYQQALGQGPQFIFQYYREEENGRGNFPPRFSGLQFPNYSSELNVNALELDDSALYLCASSSQGGELFFGEGSRLTVL.